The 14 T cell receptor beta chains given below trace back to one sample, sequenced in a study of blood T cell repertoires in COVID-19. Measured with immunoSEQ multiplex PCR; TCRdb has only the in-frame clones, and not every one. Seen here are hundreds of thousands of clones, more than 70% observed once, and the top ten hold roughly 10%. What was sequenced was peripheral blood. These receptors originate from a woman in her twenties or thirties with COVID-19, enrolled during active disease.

In DNA form, the CDR3 reads TGTGCCACCAGTGACCGCTTAACCACAGGAAACTATGGCTACACCTTC. Its protein product is CATSDRLTTGNYGYTF. The chain links TRBV24-1 to TRBJ1-2; tentatively, D is TRBD1 (5 bases). Germline V lookup: CDR1 KGHDR, CDR2 SFDVKD. The CDR3 loop spans 16 amino acids. The V gene lost 4 bases and the J gene lost 2 bases, with 16 bases spanning the gap.

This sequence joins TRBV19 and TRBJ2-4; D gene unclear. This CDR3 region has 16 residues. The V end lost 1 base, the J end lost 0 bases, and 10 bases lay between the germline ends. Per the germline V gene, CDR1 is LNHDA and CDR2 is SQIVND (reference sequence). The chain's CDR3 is CASSIVAELAKNIQYF. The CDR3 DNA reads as TGTGCCAGTAGTATAGTGGCGGAGCTAGCCAAAAACATTCAGTACTTC.

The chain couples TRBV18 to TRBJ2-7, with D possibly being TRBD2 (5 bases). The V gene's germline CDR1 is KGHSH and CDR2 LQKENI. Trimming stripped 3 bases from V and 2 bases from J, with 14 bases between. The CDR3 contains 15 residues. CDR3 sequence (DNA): TGTGCCAGCTCACCCTCAAACTCGGGGACCTACGAGCAGTACTTC. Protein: CASSPSNSGTYEQYF. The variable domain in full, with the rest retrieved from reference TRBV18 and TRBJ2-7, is NAGVMQNPRHLVRRRGQEARLRCSPMKGHSHVYWYRQLPEEGLKFMVYLQKENIIDESGMPKERFSAEFPKEGPSILRIQQVVRGDSAAYFCASSPSNSGTYEQYFGPGTRLTVT.

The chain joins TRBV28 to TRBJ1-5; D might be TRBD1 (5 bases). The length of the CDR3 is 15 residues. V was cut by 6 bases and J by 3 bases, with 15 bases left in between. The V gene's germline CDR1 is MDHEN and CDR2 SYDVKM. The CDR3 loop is CASRTAKRLNQPQHF. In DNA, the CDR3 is TGTGCCAGCAGGACAGCAAAACGACTCAATCAGCCCCAGCATTTT.

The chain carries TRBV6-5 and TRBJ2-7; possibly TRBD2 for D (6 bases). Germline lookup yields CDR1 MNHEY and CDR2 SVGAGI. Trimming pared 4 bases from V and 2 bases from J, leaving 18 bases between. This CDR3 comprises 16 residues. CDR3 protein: CASSSARLEWAYEQYF. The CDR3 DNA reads TGTGCCAGCAGTTCCGCTCGACTAGAGTGGGCCTACGAGCAGTACTTC.

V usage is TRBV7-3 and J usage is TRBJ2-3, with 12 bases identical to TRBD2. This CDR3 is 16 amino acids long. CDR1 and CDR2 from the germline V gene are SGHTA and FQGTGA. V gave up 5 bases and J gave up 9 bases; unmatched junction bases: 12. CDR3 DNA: TGTGCCAGCAGCGGATCCGGGACTAGCGGGCTCCGGACGCAGTATTTT. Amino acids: CASSGSGTSGLRTQYF.

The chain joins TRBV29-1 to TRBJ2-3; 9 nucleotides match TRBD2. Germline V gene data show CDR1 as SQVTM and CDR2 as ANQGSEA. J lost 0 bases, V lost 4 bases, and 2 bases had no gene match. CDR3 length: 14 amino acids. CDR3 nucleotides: TGCAGCGTTGGAACTAGCGGGAGCACAGATACGCAGTATTTT. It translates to CSVGTSGSTDTQYF.

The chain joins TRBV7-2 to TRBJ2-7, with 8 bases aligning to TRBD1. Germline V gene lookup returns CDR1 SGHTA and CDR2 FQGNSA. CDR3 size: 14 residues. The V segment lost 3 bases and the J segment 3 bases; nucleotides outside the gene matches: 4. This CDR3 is CASSFRDRLYEQYF. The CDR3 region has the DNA TGTGCCAGCAGCTTCCGGGACAGGCTCTACGAGCAGTACTTC.

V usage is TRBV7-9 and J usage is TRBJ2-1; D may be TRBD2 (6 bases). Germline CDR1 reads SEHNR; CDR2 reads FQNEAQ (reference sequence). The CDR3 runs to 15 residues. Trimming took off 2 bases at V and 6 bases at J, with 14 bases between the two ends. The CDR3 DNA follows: TGTGCCAGCAGCTTAAATACGGGAGTATCCAATGAGCAGTTCTTC. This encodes CASSLNTGVSNEQFF.

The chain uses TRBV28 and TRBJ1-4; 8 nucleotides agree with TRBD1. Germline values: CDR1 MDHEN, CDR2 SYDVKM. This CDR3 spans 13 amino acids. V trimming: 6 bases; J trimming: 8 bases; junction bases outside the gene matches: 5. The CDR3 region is CASSGQGLEKLFF. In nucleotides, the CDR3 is TGTGCCAGCAGCGGACAGGGCCTGGAAAAACTGTTTTTT.

The CDR3 here is CASSQDRATDTQYF. In DNA form, the CDR3 reads TGTGCCAGCAGCCAGGACAGGGCCACAGATACGCAGTATTTT. The V call is TRBV11-3, the J call TRBJ2-3; 8 bases are shared with TRBD1. CDR3 length equals 14 residues. With 5 bases clipped from V and 2 bases from J, the junction kept 3 bases outside the gene matches. Germline V gives CDR1 SGHNT, CDR2 YENEEA.

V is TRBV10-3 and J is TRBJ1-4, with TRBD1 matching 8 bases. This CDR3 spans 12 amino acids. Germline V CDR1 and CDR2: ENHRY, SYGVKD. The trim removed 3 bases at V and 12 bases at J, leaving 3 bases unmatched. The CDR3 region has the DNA TGTGCCATCAGTGATGGGACAGGTGAACTGTTTTTT. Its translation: CAISDGTGELFF.

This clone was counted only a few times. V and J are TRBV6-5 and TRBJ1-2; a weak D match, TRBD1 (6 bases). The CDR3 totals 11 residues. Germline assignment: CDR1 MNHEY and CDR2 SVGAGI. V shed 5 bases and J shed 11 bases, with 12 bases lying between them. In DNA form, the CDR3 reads TGTGCCAGCAGTACCCACAGGGAGTACACCTTC. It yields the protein CASSTHREYTF.

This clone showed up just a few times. The CDR3 DNA reads as TGTGCCAGCACCAGGGACAGAACCTCTGGAAACACCATATATTTT. Translating gives CASTRDRTSGNTIYF. The rearrangement joins TRBV7-2 to TRBJ1-3, with 7 bases that match TRBD1. Germline V gives CDR1 SGHTA, CDR2 FQGNSA. The CDR3 spans 15 residues. V was clipped by 7 bases and J by 0 bases; unmatched bases: 6.